These 27 T cell receptor beta chains came from one sample sequenced in a study of T cell changes during pregnancy in multiple sclerosis. The repertoire was sequenced with immunoSEQ multiplex PCR; TCRdb's copy has only in-frame clones and lacks some. Here the sample spans roughly 100,000 clones, 91% being singletons. The sample consisted of peripheral blood, taken after pregnancy. The receptors originated from a female donor in good health, enrolled as a control in a pregnancy study.

The V gene is TRBV4-3, the J gene TRBJ2-3, with TRBD2 matching 10 bases. CDR1 and CDR2 (germline): LGHNA, YSLEER. The CDR3 consists of 18 residues. V lost 0 bases, J lost 2 bases, and 8 bases stayed unmatched. The CDR3 spells CASSQDPAGTSDTDTQYF. In nucleotides, the CDR3 is TGCGCCAGCAGCCAAGACCCAGCCGGGACTAGCGACACAGATACGCAGTATTTT.

CDR3 region: CASSLVAPNRGLGQPQHF. The CDR3 bases are TGTGCCAGCAGCTTAGTAGCGCCTAACAGGGGGCTAGGCCAGCCCCAGCATTTT. The chain recombines TRBV7-2 with TRBJ1-5, with 9 bases aligning to TRBD1. Germline CDR1 SGHTA, CDR2 FQGNSA. With V trimmed by 1 base and J by 7 bases, 14 bases remained unmatched. The CDR3 length is 18 residues.

This chain joins TRBV5-1 and TRBJ2-2; 7 bases agree with TRBD1. Germline trimming cut 1 base from V and 4 bases from J; bases unmatched to any gene: 7. Germline V gives CDR1 SGHRS, CDR2 YFSETQ. The CDR3 consists of 16 residues. CDR3 residues: CASSLLTGDPTGELFF. The CDR3, as DNA: TGCGCCAGCAGCTTGCTTACAGGGGACCCCACCGGGGAGCTGTTTTTT.

V and J are TRBV19 and TRBJ1-3; D ambiguous. Germline V gene data show CDR1 as LNHDA and CDR2 as SQIVND (reference sequence). The CDR3 totals 16 residues. With 7 bases removed from V and 0 bases from J, the gap between germline ends came to 16 bases. The CDR3 bases are TGTGCCAGTATACCGGCAGGAAAAGGCTCTGGAAACACCATATATTTT. Translated: CASIPAGKGSGNTIYF.

J is TRBJ2-3 and V is TRBV15; maybe TRBD2 (7 bases). The germline CDR1 and CDR2 sequences are LNHNV and YYDKDF (reference sequence). The germline V and J ends were trimmed by 6 bases and 5 bases, with 27 bases remaining between them. The CDR3 runs to 18 residues. The CDR3 is CATRKRGGSGAAGDTQYF. The CDR3 nucleotides read TGTGCCACCAGGAAGAGGGGAGGGTCAGGGGCCGCAGGAGATACGCAGTATTTT. Full variable domain (remainder filled in from reference TRBV15 and TRBJ2-3): DAMVIQNPRYQVTQFGKPVTLSCSQTLNHNVMYWYQQKSSQAPKLLFHYYDKDFNNEADTPDNFQSRRPNTSFCFLDIRSPGLGDTAMYLCATRKRGGSGAAGDTQYFGPGTRLTVL.

On this clone itself: Within the sample, other DNA sequences also encode this same CDR3. This chain connects TRBV6-5 to TRBJ2-7; perhaps TRBD2 as D (6 bases). This CDR3 comprises 14 residues. Deletions cut 6 bases from V and 0 bases from J, with 12 bases between. Germline values: CDR1 MNHEY, CDR2 SVGAGI. This chain's CDR3 is CASSPDYSSYEQYF. DNA of the CDR3: TGTGCCAGCAGCCCGGACTATAGCTCCTACGAGCAGTACTTC.

This clone appeared a single time. This chain links TRBV4-1 with TRBJ1-5; 7 bases are shared with TRBD1. CDR1 is MGHRA and CDR2 is YSYEKL in the germline V gene. J gave up 4 bases and V 6 bases, and 6 bases lay outside the gene matches. This CDR3 spans 14 amino acids. This chain's CDR3 is CASSSATGNQPQHF. The CDR3, as DNA: TGCGCCAGCAGTTCAGCGACAGGGAATCAGCCCCAGCATTTT.

This chain's CDR3 is CASSLERDRVMNTEAFF. The CDR3 DNA follows: TGTGCCAGCAGCTTGGAAAGGGACAGGGTCATGAACACTGAAGCTTTCTTT. This chain links TRBV5-6 with TRBJ1-1, with 9 nucleotides matching TRBD1. The germline V gene encodes CDR1 SGHDT and CDR2 YYEEEE. The V gene end was trimmed by 0 bases and the J gene end by 0 bases; junction bases not matched to a gene: 6. This CDR3 is built from 17 residues.

The chain joins TRBV28 to TRBJ1-1; tentative D call: TRBD1 (6 bases). V lost 8 bases, J lost 1 base, and 14 bases lay in between. Germline V gives CDR1 MDHEN, CDR2 SYDVKM. The CDR3 is 14 residues long. The CDR3 bases are TGTGCCAGCGGACTTGGGGGCTCGAACACTGAAGCTTTCTTT. Amino acids: CASGLGGSNTEAFF.

The CDR3 nucleotides are TGCGCCAGCAGCCTCGTCCGCGGGGTAAATCAGCCCCAGCATTTT. It codes for CASSLVRGVNQPQHF. The chain uses TRBV4-3 and TRBJ1-5; D is undetermined. The germline V and J ends were trimmed by 4 bases and 4 bases, with 14 bases remaining between them. The CDR3 runs 15 residues. Germline CDR1 and CDR2: LGHNA and YSLEER.

This CDR3 is CASSLTGGLGETQYF. CDR3 sequence (DNA): TGTGCCAGCAGCTTAACAGGGGGCTTGGGGGAGACCCAGTACTTC. The rearrangement joins TRBV7-3 to TRBJ2-5, with TRBD1 matching 7 bases. This CDR3 comprises 15 residues. Trimming cost V 0 bases and J 5 bases; bases outside gene matches: 6. From germline, CDR1 is SGHTA and CDR2 FQGTGA.

The gene calls are TRBV4-2 and TRBJ2-1, with D possibly TRBD1 on 6 matching bases. The CDR3 is made up of 16 amino acids. Trimming took off 6 bases at V and 0 bases at J, with 15 bases between the two ends. Germline V lookup: CDR1 LGHNA, CDR2 YNFKEQ. CDR3 DNA sequence: TGTGCCAGCAGTGAAGGACAGCAGAGCTCCTACAATGAGCAGTTCTTC. Amino acids: CASSEGQQSSYNEQFF.

The V gene is TRBV5-6, the J gene TRBJ2-6; no clear D gene. Trimming removed 0 bases at V and 0 bases at J, with 7 bases between. CDR1 SGHDT and CDR2 YYEEEE come from the germline V gene. This CDR3 spans 16 amino acids. The CDR3 DNA reads as TGTGCCAGCAGCTTGGGAGTAAACTCTGGGGCCAACGTCCTGACTTTC. Amino acids: CASSLGVNSGANVLTF. The entire variable domain, with the rest obtained from reference TRBV5-6 and TRBJ2-6, is as follows: DAGVTQSPTHLIKTRGQQVTLRCSPKSGHDTVSWYQQALGQGPQFIFQYYEEEERQRGNFPDRFSGHQFPNYSSELNVNALLLGDSALYLCASSLGVNSGANVLTFGAGSRLTVL.

This chain joins TRBV14 and TRBJ1-1, with 7 bases aligning to TRBD1. This CDR3 comprises 15 residues. The junction had 9 bases not matched to a gene; V was cut back by 5 bases and J by 3 bases. Germline CDR1 reads SGHDN; CDR2 reads FVKESK. CDR3: CASSNRQGWDTEAFF. DNA for the CDR3: TGTGCCAGCAGCAACCGACAGGGCTGGGACACTGAAGCTTTCTTT.

The rearrangement uses TRBV5-8 and TRBJ2-1, with D tentatively TRBD2 (6 bases). The germline V gene encodes CDR1 SGHTS and CDR2 YDEGEE. Between the trimmed V and J ends, which lost 4 bases and 5 bases, there was a span of 16 bases. The CDR3 covers 15 residues. The CDR3 region has the DNA TGTGCCAGCAGCCCCCGGGGGTTTGCAGACAATGAGCAGTTCTTC. It is translated as CASSPRGFADNEQFF.

The table lists this clone with a count of one. CDR3 DNA: TGTGCCAGCAGCCTCGACAGGGGTTCCTACGAGCAGTACTTC. Its translation is CASSLDRGSYEQYF. J is TRBJ2-7 and V is TRBV7-2; 8 positions match TRBD1. Looked up from germline, CDR1 is SGHTA and CDR2 is FQGNSA. The CDR3 loop spans 14 amino acids. After removal of 5 bases from V and 1 base from J, the junction contained 4 bases not matched to a gene.

The chain carries TRBV4-2 and TRBJ1-3, with TRBD1 matching 8 bases. Unmatched junction bases numbered 11, after V lost 1 base and J lost 6 bases. This CDR3 is 17 amino acids long. Germline CDR1 reads LGHNA; CDR2 reads YNFKEQ. The CDR3 DNA reads as TGTGCCAGCAGCCAAGCAACTGGGACAGGAGGGCAAAACACCATATATTTT. This encodes CASSQATGTGGQNTIYF.

V is TRBV4-2 and J is TRBJ1-5; TRBD1 aligns across 7 bases. Germline loops: CDR1 LGHNA, CDR2 YNFKEQ. The CDR3 length is 15 residues. The ends lost 2 bases at V and 3 bases at J; junction bases unmatched: 4. CDR3 in amino acids: CASSQTGQNNQPQHF. The DNA for the CDR3 is TGTGCCAGCAGCCAAACGGGACAGAACAATCAGCCCCAGCATTTT.

The chain employs TRBV23-1 and TRBJ1-4, with TRBD1 matching over 10 bases. Being an ORF, TRBV23-1 has a function that is uncertain. The length of the CDR3 is 18 residues. V trimming: 3 bases; J trimming: 4 bases; junction bases outside the gene matches: 11. CDR3: CASSHPWTGGGLNEKLFF. CDR3 bases: TGCGCCAGCAGTCACCCTTGGACAGGGGGAGGGCTTAATGAAAAACTGTTTTTT.

V and J are TRBV18 and TRBJ2-7; D remains ambiguous. The V and J ends lost 2 bases and 2 bases respectively, with 10 bases between them. In germline, CDR1 is KGHSH, CDR2 LQKENI. CDR3 length: 14 amino acids. CDR3 in DNA: TGTGCCAGCTCACCAGGTTCCAGGCCCTACGAGCAGTACTTC. Protein: CASSPGSRPYEQYF.

The chain has TRBV5-5 and TRBJ2-7, with D perhaps TRBD2 (6 bases). The CDR3 is made up of 13 amino acids. Germline assignment: CDR1 SGHKS and CDR2 YYEKEE (reference sequence). V lost 4 bases and J lost 4, with 12 bases in between. The DNA for the CDR3 is TGTGCCAGCAGCCGGGGAGGTTCGTACGAGCAGTACTTC. Protein product: CASSRGGSYEQYF.

V usage is TRBV7-3 and J usage is TRBJ2-7, with 9 bases fitting TRBD2. V shed 5 bases, J shed 5 bases, and the junction held 7 bases outside the gene matches. Germline CDR1 reads SGHTA; CDR2 reads FQGTGA. This CDR3 has 14 amino acids. The CDR3 here is CASSRGGGADEQYF. In DNA, the CDR3 is TGTGCCAGCAGCCGTGGCGGGGGGGCGGACGAGCAGTACTTC.

The chain employs TRBV7-2 and TRBJ2-6; D remains unclear. This CDR3 spans 15 amino acids. Germline CDR1 reads SGHTA; CDR2 reads FQGNSA. V shed 6 bases and J shed 1 base, with 10 bases lying between them. CDR3 sequence reads: CASSYAGSGANVLTF. DNA for the CDR3: TGTGCCAGCAGTTACGCCGGGTCTGGGGCCAACGTCCTGACTTTC.

V gene TRBV7-3 combines with J gene TRBJ2-3, with 7 nucleotides matching TRBD1. Germline assignment: CDR1 SGHTA and CDR2 FQGTGA. The V segment lost 4 bases and the J segment 0 bases; nucleotides outside the gene matches: 4. This CDR3 has 15 residues. The CDR3 coding sequence is TGTGCCAGCAGCTCACAGGGGTCGAGCACAGATACGCAGTATTTT. Translated, it gives CASSSQGSSTDTQYF.

In its sample, this clone was seen a few times. V is TRBV2 and J is TRBJ1-1; 9 bases fit TRBD1. The CDR3 loop spans 15 amino acids. Germline V gives CDR1 SNHLY, CDR2 FYNNEI. Trimming cost V 10 bases and J 1 base; bases outside gene matches: 10. The CDR3, as DNA: TGTGCCATAACAGGGGGCGCGAGGCCGAACACTGAAGCTTTCTTT. It encodes CAITGGARPNTEAFF.

The chain is built from TRBV5-6 and TRBJ1-2, with a possible D match to TRBD1 (6 bases). This CDR3 is built from 13 residues. V was cut by 0 bases and J by 6 bases, with 9 bases left in between. Germline V CDR1 and CDR2: SGHDT, YYEEEE. For the CDR3, the DNA is TGTGCCAGCAGCTTGGACAGGGAAGATGGCTACACCTTC. It translates to CASSLDREDGYTF.

The rearrangement uses TRBV6-6 and TRBJ1-2, with D uncertain. CDR3 size: 15 residues. Trimming took off 2 bases at V and 8 bases at J, with 18 bases between the two ends. From germline, CDR1 is MNHNY and CDR2 SVGAGI (reference sequence). The CDR3 region is CASSYAGAERGGYTF. As DNA, the CDR3 is TGTGCCAGCAGTTACGCCGGTGCTGAGCGAGGAGGCTACACCTTC.